The 32 T cell receptor beta chains below were found in one sample sequenced in a study of blood T cell repertoires in COVID-19. The data were produced by immunoSEQ multiplex PCR, yet TCRdb's version contains in-frame clones alone and is incomplete. The sample lists around 300,000 clones, around 90% occurring once. The specimen sequenced was PBMCs or T cells enriched from blood (not recorded which). These receptors originate from a woman aged 30 to 39 who had recovered from COVID-19.

This clone occurred once. Other DNA sequences in the sample encode the same CDR3. The rearrangement uses TRBV2 and TRBJ2-5; D uncertain. The V gene lost 3 bases and the J gene lost 5 bases, with 7 bases spanning the gap. CDR1 is SNHLY and CDR2 is FYNNEI in the germline V gene. The CDR3 sequence is 12 residues long. CDR3 loop: CASSDRGETQYF. DNA for the CDR3: TGTGCCAGCAGTGATAGAGGCGAGACCCAGTACTTC. The full variable domain, rest sourced from reference TRBV2 and TRBJ2-5, is EPEVTQTPSHQVTQMGQEVILRCVPISNHLYFYWYRQILGQKVEFLVSFYNNEISEKSEIFDDQFSVERPDGSNFTLKIRSTKLEDSAMYFCASSDRGETQYFGPGTRLLVL.

The chain is built from TRBV7-9 and TRBJ1-2; D ambiguous. V shed 0 bases and J shed 5 bases, with 13 bases lying between them. Germline CDR1 SEHNR, CDR2 FQNEAQ (reference sequence). This CDR3 contains 15 residues. The CDR3 bases are TGTGCCAGCAGCTTAGCGCCAGGACGGACTTATGGCTACACCTTC. Encoded protein: CASSLAPGRTYGYTF.

This clone was seen just once. The rearrangement uses TRBV5-1 and TRBJ1-6; 9 bases match TRBD1. This CDR3 is built from 16 residues. Germline V CDR1 and CDR2: SGHRS, YFSETQ. Germline trimming cut 0 bases from V and 8 bases from J; bases unmatched to any gene: 6. CDR3 bases: TGCGCCAGCAGCTTGGTCCCGGGACAGGGATATTCACCCCTCCACTTT. Translated: CASSLVPGQGYSPLHF.

This clone occurred once. This chain links TRBV18 with TRBJ2-1, with 9 bases matching TRBD2. This CDR3 spans 15 amino acids. CDR1 and CDR2 (germline): KGHSH, LQKENI. The V and J ends lost 1 base and 6 bases, in that order; junction bases with no gene match: 4. The DNA for the CDR3 is TGTGCCAGCTCACCACTAGCGGGAGAGGGCAATGAGCAGTTCTTC. Encoded protein: CASSPLAGEGNEQFF.

The rearrangement uses TRBV4-3 and TRBJ1-6, with 7 bases aligning to TRBD1. This CDR3 has 14 residues. V dropped 3 bases and J dropped 11; count of bases not matched to a gene: 7. CDR1 and CDR2 (germline): LGHNA, YSLEER. The DNA for the CDR3 is TGCGCCAGCAGCCAGGCTACGACAGGGACACCCCTCCACTTT. Its protein is CASSQATTGTPLHF.

J is TRBJ1-5 and V is TRBV28; D might be TRBD1 (6 bases). The germline V gene encodes CDR1 MDHEN and CDR2 SYDVKM. V was clipped by 7 bases and J by 4 bases, with 17 bases between them. The CDR3 contains 15 residues. CDR3 sequence reads: CASKNQQGWNQPQHF. The CDR3 DNA reads as TGTGCCAGCAAGAACCAACAGGGATGGAATCAGCCCCAGCATTTT.

This chain uses TRBV6-5 with TRBJ1-6; weak D call: TRBD1 (5 bases). V was cut by 6 bases and J by 6 bases, with 15 bases left in between. Germline V gene sequence: CDR1 MNHEY, CDR2 SVGAGI. The CDR3 consists of 15 residues. Here the CDR3 reads CASSEETVFNSPLHF. CDR3 bases: TGTGCCAGCAGCGAGGAGACAGTTTTTAATTCACCCCTCCACTTT.

The gene calls are TRBV7-2 and TRBJ2-7; 7 positions match TRBD1. Germline lookup yields CDR1 SGHTA and CDR2 FQGNSA. V dropped 10 bases and J dropped 2; count of bases not matched to a gene: 8. CDR3 length: 13 amino acids. The chain's CDR3 is CAIADRAPYEQYF. Here the CDR3 DNA reads TGTGCCATAGCCGACAGGGCCCCCTACGAGCAGTACTTC. Combining the CDR3 with reference TRBV7-2 and TRBJ2-7 gives the whole variable domain GAGVSQSPSNKVTEKGKDVELRCDPISGHTALYWYRQSLGQGLEFLIYFQGNSAPDKSGLPSDRFSAERTGGSVSTLTIQRTQQEDSAVYLCAIADRAPYEQYFGPGTRLTVT.

This rearrangement joins TRBV6-5 to TRBJ1-1; possible D gene TRBD1, 5 bases. The ends were cut back, 4 bases at V and 3 bases at J, with 9 bases in the middle. The CDR3 is 13 amino acids. The germline CDR1 and CDR2 sequences are MNHEY and SVGAGI. CDR3 DNA: TGTGCCAGCAGTTCCACAGGATACACTGAAGCTTTCTTT. Protein sequence: CASSSTGYTEAFF.

In its sample, this clone was seen once. The V and J genes are TRBV30 and TRBJ2-2, with D possibly matching TRBD2 (5 bases). CDR3 length: 15 amino acids. The ends were cut back, 4 bases at V and 6 bases at J, with 18 bases in the middle. Germline CDR1 reads GTSNPN; CDR2 reads SVGIG (reference sequence). The chain's CDR3 is CAWTGRLQVSGELFF. CDR3 sequence (DNA): TGTGCCTGGACTGGGAGACTGCAGGTGTCCGGGGAGCTGTTTTTT.

There are a few counts of this clone. The V call is TRBV6-5, the J call TRBJ1-1; no firm D call. Germline V gene lookup returns CDR1 MNHEY and CDR2 SVGAGI. V was pared by 10 bases and J by 3 bases, with 15 bases between. This CDR3 has 13 residues. The CDR3 here is CATGLFVDTEAFF. CDR3 DNA sequence: TGTGCCACCGGACTCTTTGTGGACACTGAAGCTTTCTTT.

The chain recombines TRBV7-2 with TRBJ2-3; 9 nucleotides agree with TRBD2. The germline CDR1 and CDR2 sequences are SGHTA and FQGNSA. The CDR3 totals 16 residues. Losses at the gene ends were 0 bases for V and 4 bases for J; bases not matched to a gene: 5. CDR3 in amino acids: CASSLALAGGPDTQYF. As DNA, the CDR3 is TGTGCCAGCAGCTTAGCGCTGGCGGGGGGGCCAGATACGCAGTATTTT.

The gene calls are TRBV27 and TRBJ1-3; the D gene is possibly TRBD1 (5 bases). This CDR3 region has 13 residues. The V and J ends lost 7 bases and 1 base respectively, with 8 bases between them. CDR1 and CDR2 (germline): MNHEY, SMNVEV (reference sequence). The CDR3: CASTGGSGNTIYF. CDR3 in DNA: TGTGCCAGCACCGGGGGATCTGGAAACACCATATATTTT.

The chain combines TRBV7-9 with TRBJ1-4; D not certain. The CDR3 runs 15 residues. CDR1 and CDR2 from the germline V gene are SEHNR and FQNEAQ (reference sequence). V was trimmed by 3 bases and J by 3 bases, leaving 11 bases between them. In DNA, the CDR3 is TGTGCCAGCAGCTTGGGCCAGGCGCCTAATGAAAAACTGTTTTTT. Translated: CASSLGQAPNEKLFF.

This clone was seen only a few times. This chain uses TRBV24-1 with TRBJ2-2; 8 bases map to TRBD1. J gave up 3 bases and V 7 bases, and 3 bases lay outside the gene matches. In germline, CDR1 is KGHDR, CDR2 SFDVKD. The CDR3 is made up of 14 amino acids. The DNA for the CDR3 is TGTGCCACCAGGCCGGGACAGGACACCGGGGAGCTGTTTTTT. Its protein product is CATRPGQDTGELFF.

The genes are TRBV4-1 and TRBJ1-5, with 8 bases fitting TRBD1. The germline gives CDR1 MGHRA, CDR2 YSYEKL. The V gene end was trimmed by 2 bases and the J gene end by 2 bases; junction bases not matched to a gene: 5. The CDR3 consists of 16 residues. Here the CDR3 reads CASSQSADRGNQPQHF. The CDR3 bases are TGCGCCAGCAGCCAATCGGCGGACAGGGGCAATCAGCCCCAGCATTTT.

Of note for this clone: Other DNA sequences from this sample encode an identical CDR3 as well. V is TRBV5-1 and J is TRBJ2-3, with 13 positions matching TRBD2. In germline, CDR1 is SGHRS, CDR2 YFSETQ. This CDR3 has 16 amino acids. Trimming took 1 base from V and 3 from J; bases not matched to a gene: 2. CDR3: CASSLRGLAGTDTQYF. The CDR3 DNA follows: TGCGCCAGCAGCTTGCGGGGACTAGCGGGAACAGATACGCAGTATTTT.

The rearrangement uses TRBV6-2 or TRBV6-3 and TRBJ2-4; possibly TRBD2 for D (8 bases). CDR1 and CDR2 from the germline V gene are MNHEY and SVGEGT. CDR3 size: 18 residues. Trimming took off 2 bases at V and 0 bases at J, with 17 bases between the two ends. CDR3 DNA: TGTGCCAGCAGTTACAGGAGGGGGCGGGAGGTAGCCAAAAACATTCAGTACTTC. It encodes CASSYRRGREVAKNIQYF.

The chain recombines TRBV6-4 with TRBJ2-7, with 9 bases matching TRBD1. Germline V lookup: CDR1 MRHNA, CDR2 SNTAGT. There are 17 residues in the CDR3. The chain's CDR3 is CPPENKTPGQGGNEQYF. CDR3 bases: TGTCCCCCCGAGAATAAAACCCCGGGACAGGGAGGGAACGAGCAGTACTTC.

The rearrangement uses TRBV20-1 and TRBJ2-2; 7 bases agree with TRBD1. The V gene's germline CDR1 is DFQATT and CDR2 SNEGSKA (reference sequence). CDR3 length equals 11 residues. CDR3 nucleotide sequence: TGCAGGGGCCAGGGGGCCGGGGAGCTGTTTTTT. This encodes CRGQGAGELFF.

The chain couples TRBV5-4 to TRBJ1-1, with TRBD1 as a possible D gene (5 bases). V gave up 2 bases and J gave up 10 bases, with 12 bases separating them. There are 12 residues in the CDR3. Germline V gene data show CDR1 as SGHNT and CDR2 as YYREEE (reference sequence). The CDR3 DNA is TGTGCCAGCAGCTTCCGCAGGGAGGGAGCTTTCTTT. As protein: CASSFRREGAFF.

V usage is TRBV10-3 and J usage is TRBJ1-4, with a weak D call TRBD1 (6 bases). The CDR3 sequence is 17 residues long. Germline V gene data show CDR1 as ENHRY and CDR2 as SYGVKD. Deletions cut 1 base from V and 4 bases from J, with 16 bases between. CDR3 sequence: CAISEYPFGQRNEKLFF. The CDR3 DNA follows: TGTGCCATCAGTGAGTACCCTTTTGGACAGCGTAATGAAAAACTGTTTTTT.

The chain links TRBV5-1 to TRBJ1-4; no definite D call. Germline V gives CDR1 SGHRS, CDR2 YFSETQ. V was cut by 4 bases and J by 6 bases, with 16 bases left in between. The CDR3 covers 15 residues. In DNA form, the CDR3 reads TGCGCCAGCAGCCCGTTACCCCGCGCCGATGAAAAACTGTTTTTT. The encoded protein is CASSPLPRADEKLFF.

V is TRBV7-2 and J is TRBJ1-2; D ambiguous. Germline V CDR1 and CDR2: SGHTA, FQGNSA. V was trimmed by 5 bases and J by 8 bases, leaving 9 bases between them. The CDR3 extends over 11 amino acids. CDR3 region: CASSSGRGYTF. In DNA, the CDR3 is TGTGCCAGCAGCAGCGGACGCGGCTACACCTTC.

This rearrangement joins TRBV12-5 to TRBJ2-6; no definite D call. Germline V gene data show CDR1 as LGHNT and CDR2 as FRNRAP. The CDR3 has 20 residues. V was trimmed by 6 bases and J by 0 bases, leaving 24 bases between them. The CDR3 loop reads CASGPPQTDILSSGANVLTF. The CDR3 nucleotides are TGTGCTAGTGGCCCCCCCCAAACCGACATACTCAGCTCTGGGGCCAACGTCCTGACTTTC.

CDR3 in DNA: TGTGCCAGCAGATCAGGTATCGATACGCAGTATTTT. This sequence encodes CASRSGIDTQYF. The genes are TRBV28 and TRBJ2-3; D unclear. Between the trimmed V and J ends, which lost 6 bases and 6 bases, there was a span of 10 bases. The CDR3 spans 12 residues. Germline loops: CDR1 MDHEN, CDR2 SYDVKM.

This chain links TRBV2 with TRBJ2-3; 8 positions agree with TRBD2. The CDR3 runs to 16 residues. Trimming cost V 5 bases and J 1 base; bases outside gene matches: 8. Germline V gene lookup returns CDR1 SNHLY and CDR2 FYNNEI. CDR3 loop: CASSLLAAGGTDTQYF. In DNA form, the CDR3 reads TGTGCCAGCAGTCTACTAGCGGCGGGGGGCACAGATACGCAGTATTTT.

V usage is TRBV5-1 and J usage is TRBJ2-7; tentatively, D is TRBD1 (6 bases). V was trimmed by 4 bases and J by 1 base, leaving 21 bases between them. CDR1 SGHRS and CDR2 YFSETQ come from the germline V gene. This CDR3 is 17 amino acids long. The CDR3, as DNA: TGCGCCAGCAGCCAGGGGCCCGGGAACTTTGGGTCCTACGAGCAGTACTTC. Translated: CASSQGPGNFGSYEQYF.

This chain joins TRBV5-1 and TRBJ2-5; D gene unclear. The CDR3 runs to 15 residues. Trimming took off 2 bases at V and 4 bases at J, with 15 bases between the two ends. The germline CDR1 and CDR2 sequences are SGHRS and YFSETQ. CDR3 loop: CASSFPGQRGETQYF. CDR3 in DNA: TGCGCCAGCAGCTTCCCCGGTCAAAGAGGAGAGACCCAGTACTTC.

The rearrangement uses TRBV7-2 and TRBJ1-2, with unresolved D. Germline V gives CDR1 SGHTA, CDR2 FQGNSA. V was clipped by 3 bases and J by 1 base, with 15 bases between them. This CDR3 spans 16 amino acids. The CDR3 loop reads CASSLSPLAVNYGYTF. The CDR3 DNA reads as TGTGCCAGCAGCTTGTCGCCCCTGGCCGTTAACTATGGCTACACCTTC.

The rearrangement joins TRBV7-6 to TRBJ2-3, with a weak D call TRBD2 (5 bases). The CDR3 runs 13 residues. The germline V gene encodes CDR1 SGHVS and CDR2 FNYEAQ. V was clipped by 1 base and J by 3 bases, with 5 bases between them. CDR3 nucleotides: TGTGCCAGCAGCTTAGGGAGGACAGATACGCAGTATTTT. The encoded protein is CASSLGRTDTQYF.

The chain carries TRBV28 and TRBJ1-4, with D hard to call. Germline CDR1 MDHEN, CDR2 SYDVKM. V was trimmed by 8 bases and J by 5 bases, leaving 15 bases between them. The CDR3 length is 14 residues. The DNA of the CDR3 is TGTGCCAGCCTTAGCGCCGGGGAGAATGAAAAACTGTTTTTT. Translated, it gives CASLSAGENEKLFF.